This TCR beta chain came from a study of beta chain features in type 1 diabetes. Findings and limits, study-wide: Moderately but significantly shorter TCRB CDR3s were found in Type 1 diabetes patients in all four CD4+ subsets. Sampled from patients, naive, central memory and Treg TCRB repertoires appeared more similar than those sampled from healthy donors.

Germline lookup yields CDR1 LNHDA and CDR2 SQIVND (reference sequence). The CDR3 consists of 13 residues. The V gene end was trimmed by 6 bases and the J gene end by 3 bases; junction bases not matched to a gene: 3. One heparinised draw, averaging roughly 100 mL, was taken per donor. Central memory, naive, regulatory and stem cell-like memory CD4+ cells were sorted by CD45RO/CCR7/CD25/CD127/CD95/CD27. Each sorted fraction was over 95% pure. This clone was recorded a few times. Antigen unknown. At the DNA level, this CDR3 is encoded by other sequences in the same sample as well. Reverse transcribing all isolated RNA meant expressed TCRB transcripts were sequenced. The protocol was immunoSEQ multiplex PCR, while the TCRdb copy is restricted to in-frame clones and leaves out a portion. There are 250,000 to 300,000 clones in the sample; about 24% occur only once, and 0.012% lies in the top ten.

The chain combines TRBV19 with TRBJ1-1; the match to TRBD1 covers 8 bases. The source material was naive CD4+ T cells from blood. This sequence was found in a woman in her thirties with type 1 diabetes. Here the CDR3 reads CASSDRGYTEAFF. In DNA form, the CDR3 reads TGTGCCAGTAGCGACAGGGGATACACTGAAGCTTTCTTT.